A selection of T cell receptor beta chains follows, all from one sample in a study of T cells in localized non-small cell lung cancer. Data came from immunoSEQ multiplex PCR; TCRdb stores just in-frame clones and leaves some out. The data show some 130,000 clones, 89% seen once. The source material was peripheral blood, sampled before any cancer treatment. Receptor source: a female donor over 55 with stage I lung adenocarcinoma. The CDR3 runs from the conserved cysteine through the conserved F or W. The D gene is left open where the match is weak. Rows may omit the clone size; those that give it use once, few, many or a size class.

cdr3_nt cdr3_aa cdr3_length clone_size v_call d_call j_call
TGTGCCAGCAGTTACATCGGCGGAGAGCAGTACTTC CASSYIGGEQYF 12 once TRBV6-6 - TRBJ2-7
TGCAGTGCTGCGTGGGCCCTCGAGCAGTACTTC CSAAWALEQYF 11 - TRBV20-1 - TRBJ2-7
TGTGCCAGCAGCTTAGTATCGGGGGGAACCTACGAGCAGTACTTC CASSLVSGGTYEQYF 15 - TRBV7-2 TRBD2 TRBJ2-7
TGTGCCAGCAGCGTAGCTGGACTAGCGGGAGTTGAGCAGTTCTTC CASSVAGLAGVEQFF 15 - TRBV9 TRBD2 TRBJ2-1
TGTGCCAGCAGCTCACAGGGCTCTGGAAACACCATATATTTT CASSSQGSGNTIYF 14 - TRBV28 - TRBJ1-3
TGCAGCGTTGACGGCAGAAACACCGGGGAGCTGTTTTTT CSVDGRNTGELFF 13 - TRBV29-1 - TRBJ2-2
TGTGCCAGCAGCTTTAAGCGGGCGGGGTCCTACAATGAGCAGTTCTTC CASSFKRAGSYNEQFF 16 - TRBV7-6 - TRBJ2-1
TGTGCCAGTAGTATGGTGGGGGCGGTAGATACGCAGTATTTT CASSMVGAVDTQYF 14 once TRBV19 - TRBJ2-3
TGCGCCAGCAGCTTGGCCGGCCGATTCACAGATACGCAGTATTTT CASSLAGRFTDTQYF 15 - TRBV5-1 - TRBJ2-3
TGTGCCAGTAAAGGTCAGGGAGCGGGATACAATGAGCAGTTCTTC CASKGQGAGYNEQFF 15 - TRBV19 TRBD2 TRBJ2-1
TGTGCCAGCAGTGCGGACAGGGACGGTCAGCCCCAGCATTTT CASSADRDGQPQHF 14 - TRBV25-1 TRBD1 TRBJ1-5
TGTGCCAGCAGTTACCCTTTTGCGGGAGGGACAGATACGCAGTATTTT CASSYPFAGGTDTQYF 16 once TRBV6-6 TRBD2 TRBJ2-3
TGTGCCAGCAGTGAATGGGGACCCGGGCCCCACAAAGAGACCCAGTACTTC CASSEWGPGPHKETQYF 17 - TRBV25-1 - TRBJ2-5
TGCAGTGCTCTACAATCCTACGAGCAGTACTTC CSALQSYEQYF 11 - TRBV20-1 - TRBJ2-7
TGCGCCAGCAGCTACACCGGACAGTTCTACGAGCAGTACTTC CASSYTGQFYEQYF 14 once TRBV5-1 - TRBJ2-7
TGTGCCAGCAGCTTGGCTGGGCGGCATGAGCAGTTCTTC CASSLAGRHEQFF 13 - TRBV13 - TRBJ2-1
TGCGCCAGCAGTGATTACCAGGGCAAGAGCTCCTACAATGAGCAGTTCTTC CASSDYQGKSSYNEQFF 17 few TRBV10-1 - TRBJ2-1
TGTGCCAGCAGTGTGGGGGGCCGGGAGCAGTACTTC CASSVGGREQYF 12 - TRBV2 - TRBJ2-7
TGTGCCAGCAGCCATGCAGGCTACGAGCAGTACTTC CASSHAGYEQYF 12 - TRBV27 - TRBJ2-7
TGTGCCAGCAGCTTTGGTCAGGGGGCAACCTGGGATGAGCAGTTCTTC CASSFGQGATWDEQFF 16 - TRBV11-3 TRBD1 TRBJ2-1
TGCGCCAGCACCCGCCCCGGGGTCGGGTACACTGAAGCTTTCTTT CASTRPGVGYTEAFF 15 - TRBV5-1 - TRBJ1-1
TGTGCCTGGAGTTCACTTAACTCTGGAAACACCATATATTTT CAWSSLNSGNTIYF 14 few TRBV30 - TRBJ1-3
TGTGCCAGCAGCTTAGTGTTCGGCGAATACTACGAGCAGTACTTC CASSLVFGEYYEQYF 15 - TRBV11-2 - TRBJ2-7
TGCAGCGGGGGGGGCAATGAGCAGTTCTTC CSGGGNEQFF 10 - TRBV29-1 TRBD2 TRBJ2-1
TGTGCCAGTAGTATACGGGGACAGGGGAACATTCAGTACTTC CASSIRGQGNIQYF 14 once TRBV19 TRBD1 TRBJ2-4
TGTGCCAGCAGTTTACTGGCGAGGGGCCAGCCCCAGCATTTT CASSLLARGQPQHF 14 - TRBV27 - TRBJ1-5
TGTGCCAGCTCACCTCTTCTGGAGGAGATTATGAACACTGAAGCTTTCTTT CASSPLLEEIMNTEAFF 17 - TRBV18 - TRBJ1-1
TGTGCCTCCGAGCGGGAGCCGGGGGAGACCCAGTACTTC CASEREPGETQYF 13 - TRBV6-5 TRBD2 TRBJ2-5
TGTGCCAGCAGCCCAGGACAGATTCCCTCCTACAATGAGCAGTTCTTC CASSPGQIPSYNEQFF 16 - TRBV14 - TRBJ2-1